Shown below are 14 T cell receptor beta chains from a single sample sequenced in a study of T cell responses to AZD1222 COVID-19 vaccine. Method: immunoSEQ multiplex PCR; TCRdb's copy keeps in-frame clones and lacks some. Counted here are more than 95,000 clones, roughly 90% occurring once; the ten biggest clones make up roughly 4.2%. The material was peripheral blood, obtained on day 0 of AZD1222 vaccination. The receptors come from an adult in good health.

This clone was seen a single time. This chain links TRBV7-9 with TRBJ1-2; D is undetermined. The CDR3 length is 12 residues. V lost 4 bases and J lost 8, with 11 bases in between. Per the germline V gene, CDR1 is SEHNR and CDR2 is FQNEAQ (reference sequence). The CDR3: CASSSGLGGYTF. In DNA, the CDR3 is TGTGCCAGCAGCTCCGGGCTTGGGGGCTACACCTTC.

V gene TRBV10-2 combines with J gene TRBJ2-3; D gene ambiguous. CDR1 and CDR2 (germline): WSHSY, SAAADI. Trimming stripped 8 bases from V and 2 bases from J, with 14 bases between. This CDR3 is 14 amino acids long. CDR3 residues: CASRVPTSTDTQYF. CDR3 in DNA: TGCGCCAGCCGAGTTCCAACTTCCACAGATACGCAGTATTTT.

This sequence joins TRBV24-1 and TRBJ2-1, with 8 nucleotides matching TRBD2. Germline lookup yields CDR1 KGHDR and CDR2 SFDVKD. The CDR3 covers 14 residues. The trim removed 7 bases at V and 6 bases at J, leaving 7 bases unmatched. CDR3 nucleotide sequence: TGTGCCACCAGCCCGGGACTAGTAGGCAATGAGCAGTTCTTC. Amino acid sequence: CATSPGLVGNEQFF.

This sequence joins TRBV28 and TRBJ2-7, with 8 positions matching TRBD2. The CDR3 has 14 residues. The J segment lost 3 bases and the V segment lost 5 bases, leaving 6 bases of the junction unmatched. Germline lookup yields CDR1 MDHEN and CDR2 SYDVKM. The CDR3 sequence: CASSLPTSDYEQYF. The CDR3 DNA reads TGTGCCAGCAGTCTACCGACTAGCGACTACGAGCAGTACTTC.

The rearrangement uses TRBV5-4 and TRBJ2-7; D is undetermined. The CDR3 has 13 amino acids. Between the trimmed V and J ends, which lost 5 bases and 4 bases, there was a span of 13 bases. The germline V gene encodes CDR1 SGHNT and CDR2 YYREEE (reference sequence). This CDR3 reads CASSRNGPYEQYF. DNA of the CDR3: TGTGCCAGCAGTCGAAACGGACCTTACGAGCAGTACTTC.

The J gene is TRBJ1-2, the V gene TRBV6-5; the match to TRBD1 covers 8 bases. After removal of 6 bases from V and 10 bases from J, the junction contained 7 bases not matched to a gene. Germline V gives CDR1 MNHEY, CDR2 SVGAGI. The CDR3 contains 12 residues. In DNA form, the CDR3 reads TGTGCCAGCAGGACAGGGGCTGTCCACTACACCTTC. This codes for CASRTGAVHYTF.

The rearrangement uses TRBV10-1 and TRBJ1-6; TRBD1 matches 7 bases. The CDR3 is made up of 13 amino acids. After removal of 6 bases from V and 6 bases from J, the junction contained 2 bases not matched to a gene. CDR1 and CDR2 from the germline V gene are WNHNN and SYGVQD (reference sequence). The CDR3 here is CASSRDSNSPLHF. The CDR3, as DNA: TGCGCCAGCAGCCGGGACAGTAATTCACCCCTCCACTTT.

The V gene is TRBV28, the J gene TRBJ2-7; 11 bases map to TRBD2. The ends lost 7 bases at V and 2 bases at J; junction bases unmatched: 4. The CDR3 has 14 residues. The V gene's germline CDR1 is MDHEN and CDR2 SYDVKM. The CDR3 loop reads CASTLAGGPYEQYF. In DNA, the CDR3 is TGTGCCAGCACCTTAGCGGGAGGGCCCTACGAGCAGTACTTC.

The chain joins TRBV5-1 to TRBJ2-2, with D perhaps TRBD2 (6 bases). The V gene lost 3 bases and the J gene lost 3 bases, with 12 bases spanning the gap. Germline lookup yields CDR1 SGHRS and CDR2 YFSETQ. This CDR3 is built from 15 residues. The CDR3 DNA follows: TGCGCCAGCAGCTCGAGCGGGTCCTACACCGGGGAGCTGTTTTTT. Translation gives CASSSSGSYTGELFF.

This clone was observed a handful of times. The gene calls are TRBV9 and TRBJ1-5; TRBD1 matches at 7 bases. V shed 5 bases, J shed 4 bases, and the junction held 9 bases outside the gene matches. Germline V gives CDR1 SGDLS, CDR2 YYNGEE. The CDR3 loop spans 15 amino acids. The DNA for the CDR3 is TGTGCCAGCAGTGGGGTGGGGACAGCTAATCAGCCCCAGCATTTT. Translated, it gives CASSGVGTANQPQHF.

V gene TRBV28 combines with J gene TRBJ2-7; maybe TRBD2 (6 bases). The germline gives CDR1 MDHEN, CDR2 SYDVKM. This CDR3 has 15 amino acids. Trimming shortened V by 6 bases and J by 3 bases, and 18 bases separated the two germline ends. CDR3 protein: CASRHRRDSLYEQYF. The CDR3 DNA reads TGTGCCAGCAGGCATCGCCGGGACTCGCTCTACGAGCAGTACTTC.

This chain connects TRBV24-1 to TRBJ1-1; unclear D gene. The V gene lost 7 bases and the J gene lost 0 bases, with 5 bases spanning the gap. This CDR3 spans 12 amino acids. CDR1 and CDR2 from the germline V gene are KGHDR and SFDVKD. The CDR3 spells CATRGMNTEAFF. The DNA of the CDR3 is TGTGCCACCAGGGGTATGAACACTGAAGCTTTCTTT.

With regard to this clone: The same CDR3 can be traced to other DNA sequences in this sample. The chain has TRBV18 and TRBJ1-2; D unresolved. V was cut by 5 bases and J by 3 bases, with 10 bases left in between. Germline loops: CDR1 KGHSH, CDR2 LQKENI. The CDR3 covers 13 residues. Here the CDR3 reads CASSTGTDYGYTF. The CDR3 region has the DNA TGTGCCAGCTCAACCGGAACAGACTATGGCTACACCTTC.

The gene calls are TRBV28 and TRBJ2-7; 8 bases match TRBD1. V was pared by 6 bases and J by 5 bases, with 9 bases of the junction left unmatched. Per the germline V gene, CDR1 is MDHEN and CDR2 is SYDVKM. CDR3 length equals 14 residues. The CDR3 sequence is CASSLGQGWHEQYF. The CDR3 DNA sequence: TGTGCCAGCAGCCTAGGACAGGGCTGGCACGAGCAGTACTTC.